What follows are 27 T cell receptor beta chains derived from one specimen sequenced in a study of T cells in Graves' hyperthyroidism and ophthalmopathy. Amplified TCR beta CDR3 regions came from RNA transcripts. First-round RT-PCR with HTBI primers amplified the TCR CDR3 region. TCRdb recomputed calls from the multiplex PCR reads with MiXCR, one row per CDR3 protein. Of 370,000 or so distinct CDR3 sequences in the sample, 20% to 25% were seen once. The sample taken for sequencing was blood. The source is a man in his fifties or sixties with Graves' hyperthyroidism.

This clonotype has just a few counts. The rearrangement joins TRBV6-1 to TRBJ2-7; weak D call: TRBD1 (6 bases). Germline assignment: CDR1 MNHNS and CDR2 SASEGT. The CDR3 runs to 11 residues. Trimming took off 8 bases at V and 6 bases at J, with 11 bases between the two ends. CDR3 sequence reads: CASRRGGEQYF. DNA of the CDR3: TGTGCCAGCCGCAGGGGTGGCGAGCAGTACTTC.

This clonotype was seen repeatedly, ten times or more. The chain carries TRBV28 and TRBJ2-1, with TRBD2 matching over 10 bases. From germline, CDR1 is MDHEN and CDR2 SYDVKM. The V gene end was trimmed by 5 bases and the J gene end by 3 bases; junction bases not matched to a gene: 4. The CDR3 runs 15 residues. As DNA, the CDR3 is TGTGCCAGCAGTGTAGCGGGAGGACGCTACAATGAGCAGTTCTTC. Translating it yields CASSVAGGRYNEQFF.

This clonotype was seen only a few times. The chain employs TRBV3-1 and TRBJ1-2; a possible D gene is TRBD1 (5 bases). This CDR3 is 13 amino acids long. With 6 bases removed from V and 6 bases from J, the gap between germline ends came to 14 bases. CDR1 is LGHDT and CDR2 is YNNKEL in the germline V gene (reference sequence). Here the CDR3 DNA reads TGTGCCAGCAGTGTGGTCAGGGAACATGGCTACACCTTC. Translated: CASSVVREHGYTF.

This clonotype was found a few times. This chain uses TRBV11-3 with TRBJ2-5; the D gene is possibly TRBD1 (6 bases). Trimming left V 5 bases short and J 1 base short, with 14 bases between. The CDR3 is 15 amino acids. Germline-derived CDR1 and CDR2 are SGHNT and YENEEA. CDR3 nucleotides: TGTGCCAGCAGCCTCAGGGGTCGAGGCCAAGAGACCCAGTACTTC. As protein: CASSLRGRGQETQYF.

This clonotype was counted at least ten times. This rearrangement joins TRBV3-1 to TRBJ2-5; D not certain. The CDR3 covers 14 residues. CDR1 LGHDT and CDR2 YNNKEL come from the germline V gene (reference sequence). Trimming removed 3 bases from V and 1 base from J, with 9 bases in between. CDR3 DNA sequence: TGTGCCAGCAGCCAGATGGGAACCCAAGAGACCCAGTACTTC. Translating it yields CASSQMGTQETQYF.

At least ten counts were recorded for this clonotype. This sequence joins TRBV7-2 and TRBJ2-1, with D possibly TRBD2 on 6 matching bases. This CDR3 spans 15 amino acids. The V end lost 1 base, the J end lost 7 bases, and 14 bases lay between the germline ends. Per the germline V gene, CDR1 is SGHTA and CDR2 is FQGNSA. The CDR3 region is CASSLGAGSENEQFF. The DNA for the CDR3 is TGTGCCAGCAGCTTAGGTGCGGGATCGGAAAATGAGCAGTTCTTC. Looking up the rest from reference TRBV7-2 and TRBJ2-1 gives the full variable domain: GAGVSQSPSNKVTEKGKDVELRCDPISGHTALYWYRQSLGQGLEFLIYFQGNSAPDKSGLPSDRFSAERTGGSVSTLTIQRTQQEDSAVYLCASSLGAGSENEQFFGPGTRLTVL.

The sample holds a few counts of this clonotype. This chain links TRBV7-3 with TRBJ2-1; D gene ambiguous. There are 15 residues in the CDR3. V was clipped by 0 bases and J by 0 bases, with 6 bases between them. Germline CDR1 SGHTA, CDR2 FQGTGA. This chain's CDR3 is CASSLTKSSYNEQFF. The DNA of the CDR3 is TGTGCCAGCAGCTTAACGAAGAGCTCCTACAATGAGCAGTTCTTC.

The rearrangement links TRBV30 to TRBJ2-3; the match to TRBD2 covers 14 bases. The ends lost 3 bases at V and 6 bases at J; junction bases unmatched: 8. From germline, CDR1 is GTSNPN and CDR2 SVGIG (reference sequence). The CDR3 is 16 amino acids. The CDR3 sequence is CAWSASGLAGADTQYF. The CDR3 region has the DNA TGTGCCTGGAGCGCCTCGGGACTAGCGGGAGCGGATACGCAGTATTTT.

The sample holds many counts of this clonotype. The rearrangement links TRBV3-1 to TRBJ2-1, with D possibly matching TRBD2 (6 bases). The CDR3 totals 14 residues. Trimming removed 8 bases from V and 5 bases from J, with 16 bases in between. CDR1 and CDR2 from the germline V gene are LGHDT and YNNKEL (reference sequence). CDR3: CASSPGVMNNEQFF. The CDR3 DNA sequence: TGTGCCAGCTCTCCGGGAGTGATGAACAATGAGCAGTTCTTC.

The sample holds many counts of this clonotype. The chain has TRBV6-1 and TRBJ2-3, with D hard to call. The germline CDR1 and CDR2 sequences are MNHNS and SASEGT. The CDR3 length is 17 residues. Trimming shortened V by 6 bases and J by 2 bases, and 21 bases separated the two germline ends. This CDR3 reads CASSPNWARRNTDTQYF. CDR3 sequence (DNA): TGTGCCAGCAGCCCAAATTGGGCCAGAAGAAACACAGATACGCAGTATTTT.

The CDR3 nucleotides are TGCAGTGCTAGGCCCCCCGGACTAGCGGGAGGATACCAAGAGACCCAGTACTTC. Its protein is CSARPPGLAGGYQETQYF. The chain uses TRBV20-1 and TRBJ2-5, with 14 nucleotides matching TRBD2. This CDR3 contains 18 residues. The germline V gene encodes CDR1 DFQATT and CDR2 SNEGSKA (reference sequence). V was clipped by 3 bases and J by 0 bases; unmatched bases: 9.

V is TRBV11-2 and J is TRBJ2-1; D is ambiguous. Germline CDR1 and CDR2: SGHAT and FQNNGV. The V end lost 4 bases, the J end lost 6 bases, and 7 bases lay between the germline ends. This CDR3 is built from 12 residues. For the CDR3, the DNA is TGTGCCAGCAGCTCTCGGTTCAATGAGCAGTTCTTC. This gives the protein CASSSRFNEQFF.

V usage is TRBV28 and J usage is TRBJ1-4; D unclear. The germline V and J ends were trimmed by 4 bases and 5 bases, with 17 bases remaining between them. The CDR3 totals 16 residues. CDR1 and CDR2 (germline): MDHEN, SYDVKM. CDR3 residues: CASSSSRISLNEKLFF. The CDR3 bases are TGTGCCAGCAGTTCATCCCGAATCAGCTTGAATGAAAAACTGTTTTTT.

This clonotype was seen ten or more times. The CDR3 sequence is CASSLTGLAGGSTDTQYF. CDR3 bases: TGTGCCAGCAGCTTAACAGGACTAGCGGGAGGAAGCACAGATACGCAGTATTTT. V and J are TRBV11-3 and TRBJ2-3; 14 positions match TRBD2. Trimming cost V 2 bases and J 0 bases; bases outside gene matches: 4. The CDR3 runs to 18 residues. Germline assignment: CDR1 SGHNT and CDR2 YENEEA.

This clonotype was recorded a few times. This rearrangement joins TRBV20-1 to TRBJ1-1, with D unclear. V was pared by 6 bases and J by 2 bases, with 10 bases between. This CDR3 is built from 12 residues. In germline, CDR1 is DFQATT, CDR2 SNEGSKA (reference sequence). The CDR3, as DNA: TGCAGTGCCCCGTCGAGAAACACTGAAGCTTTCTTT. It is translated as CSAPSRNTEAFF.

There are a few counts of this clonotype. This sequence joins TRBV28 and TRBJ2-2, with 11 bases matching TRBD2. The CDR3 contains 17 residues. The junction had 10 bases not matched to a gene; V was cut back by 4 bases and J by 6 bases. CDR1 is MDHEN and CDR2 is SYDVKM in the germline V gene. CDR3 DNA sequence: TGTGCCAGCAGTTCCCCAAGACTAGCGGGGTCGTCCGGGGAGCTGTTTTTT. Its protein is CASSSPRLAGSSGELFF. Using reference TRBV28 and TRBJ2-2 for the parts outside the CDR3, the full variable domain is DVKVTQSSRYLVKRTGEKVFLECVQDMDHENMFWYRQDPGLGLRLIYFSYDVKMKEKGDIPEGYSVSREKKERFSLILESASTNQTSMYLCASSSPRLAGSSGELFFGEGSRLTVL.

In this sample, this clonotype turned up a few times. The gene calls are TRBV3-1 and TRBJ2-5; D perhaps matches TRBD2 (6 bases). In germline, CDR1 is LGHDT, CDR2 YNNKEL (reference sequence). The V gene lost 0 bases and the J gene lost 0 bases, with 20 bases spanning the gap. The CDR3 spans 19 residues. CDR3: CASSQEGDSSGWYQETQYF. The DNA for the CDR3 is TGTGCCAGCAGCCAAGAGGGGGATAGTAGCGGATGGTACCAAGAGACCCAGTACTTC.

With respect to this clonotype: A much larger clone is a single base away; this may be a read error. The chain uses TRBV11-3 and TRBJ2-1; the D gene is possibly TRBD2 (5 bases). The CDR3 runs to 14 residues. Germline loops: CDR1 SGHNT, CDR2 YENEEA. V was clipped by 5 bases and J by 10 bases, with 18 bases between them. The CDR3: CASSRGPIDYEQFF. For the CDR3, the DNA is TGTGCCAGCAGCCGAGGCCCCATTGACTACGAGCAGTTCTTC.

In its sample, this clonotype was seen a few times. V usage is TRBV18 and J usage is TRBJ2-7, with 10 positions matching TRBD1. CDR1 KGHSH and CDR2 LQKENI come from the germline V gene. Trimming at V came to 5 bases and at J to 3 bases, leaving 7 bases not matched to a gene. This CDR3 is 15 amino acids long. The CDR3 region is CASSSYRDRGYEQYF. DNA for the CDR3: TGTGCCAGCTCAAGCTACCGGGACAGGGGCTACGAGCAGTACTTC.

This chain connects TRBV5-1 to TRBJ2-7; 7 bases are shared with TRBD2. There are 12 residues in the CDR3. CDR1 and CDR2 (germline): SGHRS, YFSETQ. Trimming cost V 6 bases and J 3 bases; bases outside gene matches: 3. The CDR3 DNA is TGCGCCAGCACTGGGGAGGGCTACGAGCAGTACTTC. Its translation: CASTGEGYEQYF.

This clonotype was picked up many times. The rearrangement uses TRBV7-9 and TRBJ2-7; D is undetermined. This CDR3 is 13 amino acids long. Germline lookup yields CDR1 SEHNR and CDR2 FQNEAQ (reference sequence). V was pared by 2 bases and J by 0 bases, with 5 bases between. The DNA for the CDR3 is TGTGCCAGCAGCTTATCCAACTCCTACGAGCAGTACTTC. Amino acids: CASSLSNSYEQYF. Drawing the rest from reference TRBV7-9 and TRBJ2-7, the complete variable domain is DTGVSQNPRHKITKRGQNVTFRCDPISEHNRLYWYRQTLGQGPEFLTYFQNEAQLEKSRLLSDRFSAERPKGSFSTLEIQRTEQGDSAMYLCASSLSNSYEQYFGPGTRLTVT.

The sample holds a few counts of this clonotype. This sequence joins TRBV13 and TRBJ2-3, with D possibly called TRBD1 or TRBD2 (5 bases each). The CDR3 has 14 residues. Germline V lookup: CDR1 PRHDT, CDR2 FYEKMQ (reference sequence). V was pared by 3 bases and J by 2 bases, with 9 bases between. The CDR3 coding sequence is TGTGCCAGCAGCTTTAGAGGGGACACAGATACGCAGTATTTT. Protein sequence: CASSFRGDTDTQYF.

This clonotype was found a few times. This chain joins TRBV20-1 and TRBJ2-3; D not certain. Between the trimmed V and J ends, which lost 1 base and 0 bases, there was a span of 8 bases. Germline V gives CDR1 DFQATT, CDR2 SNEGSKA (reference sequence). This CDR3 has 14 residues. DNA of the CDR3: TGCAGTGCTAGAGCTTTCCGGAGCACAGATACGCAGTATTTT. The encoded protein is CSARAFRSTDTQYF.

This clonotype has just a few counts. The chain is built from TRBV27 and TRBJ2-3, with D maybe TRBD1 (6 bases). The CDR3 covers 15 residues. In germline, CDR1 is MNHEY, CDR2 SMNVEV (reference sequence). Trimming removed 6 bases from V and 0 bases from J, with 13 bases in between. The CDR3 here is CASRLQGRSTDTQYF. The DNA for the CDR3 is TGTGCCAGCAGGCTACAGGGTAGAAGCACAGATACGCAGTATTTT.

This clonotype has a single count. The chain is built from TRBV12-3 or TRBV12-4 and TRBJ2-2; 7 bases match TRBD1. With 5 bases clipped from V and 7 bases from J, the junction kept 7 bases outside the gene matches. The CDR3 loop spans 14 amino acids. CDR3 coding DNA: TGTGCCAGCAGTCTTGGACAGGAAGTCGGGGAGCTGTTTTTT. This codes for CASSLGQEVGELFF.

This clonotype was observed a few times. The chain links TRBV7-9 to TRBJ2-5; possible D gene TRBD2, 5 bases. V was pared by 0 bases and J by 2 bases, with 10 bases between. This CDR3 spans 15 amino acids. In germline, CDR1 is SEHNR, CDR2 FQNEAQ (reference sequence). In DNA, the CDR3 is TGTGCCAGCAGCTTAGCGGGGAGACTTCAAGAGACCCAGTACTTC. It yields the protein CASSLAGRLQETQYF.

The chain links TRBV7-2 to TRBJ2-7; 7 bases are shared with TRBD1. Germline V lookup: CDR1 SGHTA, CDR2 FQGNSA. The V and J ends lost 5 bases and 6 bases, in that order; junction bases with no gene match: 13. The CDR3 consists of 15 residues. The CDR3 is CASSRQPVAGGEQYF. The CDR3 DNA reads as TGTGCCAGCAGCCGACAACCGGTGGCAGGGGGCGAGCAGTACTTC.